This T cell receptor (beta chain) was sequenced during a study of blood T cell repertoires in COVID-19 (dated by TCRdb to about 2020). Regarding the study in general: Samples covering the acute and convalescent phases of COVID-19 were provided by collaborators in the United States, Italy and Spain. Nearly every sample came with metadata listing a de-identified subject ID, COVID-19 status, age in years and sex. Subjects who had been exposed to COVID-19, were actively infected with it, or had recovered from it provided the deeply sampled blood TCRbeta repertoires that made up the dataset. The samples were drawn from two sources: the first 160 participants of the ongoing ImmuneRACE study, and 1,254 subjects contributed by 6 global collaborators. The prospective study material was composed of cDNA or gDNA derived from T cells, B-cell-depleted T cells, or PBMCs. The repertoires were made available in a free public database intended to serve as a resource for research on the immune response to SARS-CoV-2. Where available, HLA class I and class II types were obtained from metadata supplied by the sample provider rather than from assay-based typing.

A second Seattle source provided samples from volunteer blood donors who had recovered from COVID-19. The collaborating institutions used their own protocols to collect whole blood in K2EDTA tubes. Collaborator samples were shipped for TCRbeta analysis as frozen whole blood, isolated PBMCs, or DNA extracted from either sample type. Overall study results and their limits: The quantity of clinical and demographic metadata differed by source and by participant and was supplied without curation.

Notes on this clone: Its recognized antigen is unknown. Base quality data are lacking; no much larger clone is found one base away.

Inclusive of the bounding cysteine and phenylalanine, the CDR3 is 13 residues long. Only CDR3 DNA remains: 39 bases, in frame from the first base. V was cut back by 2 bases and J by 6 bases, leaving a gap of 10 bases between them. Per the germline V gene, KGHSH is the CDR1 and LQKENI is the CDR2. TCRbeta CDR3 regions were amplified from genomic DNA by means of the immunoSEQ Assay, a bias-controlled multiplex PCR. Turning to the authors' computational methods: Nucleated cell counts per sample were estimated from amplification of reference gene primers within the assay. Sequence reads were collapsed and filtered to measure the absolute abundance of every unique TCRbeta CDR3 rearrangement. For each sample, productive Simpson clonality was calculated as the square root of Simpson's diversity index over productive rearrangements. TCRdb took over this immuneACCESS table, retaining in-frame rearrangements with V and J assigned. Such tables are incomplete; in checked studies, under half of the missing clones stem from an unresolved V gene, and the remainder is unexplained. The V and J calls and clone size are taken from that table; D and trimming were inferred from the DNA. The sample has about 240,000 clones on record, roughly 86% of them singletons. Over 3% of the sample rests with the top ten.

The origin of this receptor is a woman between 25 and 40 years old who had recovered from COVID-19. The specimen was peripheral blood. The V and J genes are TRBV18 and TRBJ1-2; the best D guess is TRBD1, with 5 bases matching. The DNA is as follows: TGTGCCAGCTCACCAGCAGGGTTGGATGGCTACACCTTC. Its translation is CASSPAGLDGYTF.